The 32 T cell receptor beta chains below were found in one sample sequenced in a study of blood T cell repertoires in COVID-19. Data came from immunoSEQ multiplex PCR; TCRdb stores just in-frame clones and leaves some out. Of over 200,000 clones listed, approximately 75% were seen once; the top ten hold approximately 8.7%. Input material: PBMCs or T cells enriched from blood (not recorded which). Source of these receptors: a middle-aged man who had recovered from COVID-19.

The chain combines TRBV10-3 with TRBJ2-5, with TRBD1 matching 9 bases. CDR1 and CDR2 from the germline V gene are ENHRY and SYGVKD. The junction had 6 bases not matched to a gene; V was cut back by 6 bases and J by 1 base. CDR3 length: 15 residues. CDR3 bases: TGTGCCATCAGGAAGGGACAGGGTTTCCAAGAGACCCAGTACTTC. This encodes CAIRKGQGFQETQYF.

This clone has a handful of counts. V usage is TRBV24-1 and J usage is TRBJ1-2; D gene unclear. Germline loops: CDR1 KGHDR, CDR2 SFDVKD. V lost 4 bases and J lost 8, with 13 bases in between. The CDR3 loop spans 13 amino acids. The CDR3 region has the DNA TGTGCCACCAGTGACTCGGGAAAGAGGGGCTACACCTTC. This encodes CATSDSGKRGYTF.

This clone occurred a few times. V gene TRBV5-1 combines with J gene TRBJ2-1, with 13 bases lining up with TRBD2. From germline, CDR1 is SGHRS and CDR2 YFSETQ. CDR3 size: 19 residues. Germline trimming cut 4 bases from V and 4 bases from J; bases unmatched to any gene: 14. The CDR3 nucleotides read TGCGCCAGCAGCCCACTGACGGGACTAGCGGGAAATAGATACAATGAGCAGTTCTTC. This encodes CASSPLTGLAGNRYNEQFF.

The chain couples TRBV7-6 to TRBJ2-2; 7 bases fit TRBD1. From germline, CDR1 is SGHVS and CDR2 FNYEAQ. This CDR3 region has 15 residues. The junction had 6 bases not matched to a gene; V was cut back by 4 bases and J by 4 bases. CDR3 coding DNA: TGTGCCAGCAGCTCCCAACCAGGGGGCACCGGGGAGCTGTTTTTT. This sequence encodes CASSSQPGGTGELFF.

The chain employs TRBV30 and TRBJ2-7, with D tentatively TRBD1 (6 bases). This CDR3 region has 13 residues. Germline V CDR1 and CDR2: GTSNPN, SVGIG (reference sequence). Trimming removed 3 bases from V and 6 bases from J, with 15 bases in between. The CDR3 nucleotides are TGTGCCTGGAGCCGACAGGTCCTCTTCGAGCAGTACTTC. Translated: CAWSRQVLFEQYF.

The chain joins TRBV6-5 to TRBJ2-4; tentative D call: TRBD2 (5 bases). Germline loops: CDR1 MNHEY, CDR2 SVGAGI. The germline V and J ends were trimmed by 5 bases and 3 bases, with 14 bases remaining between them. The CDR3 consists of 15 residues. In DNA, the CDR3 is TGTGCCAGCAGTCCCTCGCCGGGAAGCAAAAACATTCAGTACTTC. Encoded protein: CASSPSPGSKNIQYF.

The genes are TRBV6-5 and TRBJ1-2; the D is unclear. The CDR3 spans 13 residues. V dropped 6 bases and J dropped 4 bases, with 12 bases sitting between them. Germline-derived CDR1 and CDR2 are MNHEY and SVGAGI. The CDR3 nucleotides read TGTGCCAGCAGCCGGGGAGGTAGCTATGGCTACACCTTC. It is translated as CASSRGGSYGYTF.

This clone turned up a few times. In nucleotides, the CDR3 is TGTGCCAGCAGCCAAGATGCGCGATCCGGGGAGCTGTTTTTT. Protein product: CASSQDARSGELFF. The genes are TRBV14 and TRBJ2-2; D gene unclear. CDR3 length equals 14 residues. V lost 0 bases and J 6 bases, leaving 8 bases between the germline ends. CDR1 SGHDN and CDR2 FVKESK come from the germline V gene.

The chain recombines TRBV6-5 with TRBJ1-5; 8 nucleotides align to TRBD1. CDR3 length: 15 residues. The germline gives CDR1 MNHEY, CDR2 SVGAGI. V lost 7 bases to trimming and J lost 4 bases; unmatched junction nucleotides: 9. Written as DNA, the CDR3 is TGTGCCAGCAAGTGGGGTGACAGGGGTAATCAGCCCCAGCATTTT. Its translation: CASKWGDRGNQPQHF.

This sequence joins TRBV11-2 and TRBJ2-3; D is possibly TRBD2 (6 bases). The V gene's germline CDR1 is SGHAT and CDR2 FQNNGV. This CDR3 spans 15 amino acids. Trimming pared 1 base from V and 0 bases from J, leaving 8 bases between. Written as DNA, the CDR3 is TGTGCCAGCAGCTTAGTGGGACTCAGCACAGATACGCAGTATTTT. Its protein is CASSLVGLSTDTQYF.

The genes are TRBV5-1 and TRBJ1-1; D ambiguous. The CDR3 sequence is 13 residues long. Trimming left V 4 bases short and J 5 bases short, with 12 bases between. Per the germline V gene, CDR1 is SGHRS and CDR2 is YFSETQ. CDR3 loop: CASSAVTRTEAFF. CDR3 nucleotide sequence: TGCGCCAGCAGCGCGGTTACAAGGACTGAAGCTTTCTTT.

The rearrangement joins TRBV20-1 to TRBJ1-1; perhaps TRBD1 as D (5 bases). Trimming shortened V by 4 bases and J by 5 bases, and 8 bases separated the two germline ends. Germline assignment: CDR1 DFQATT and CDR2 SNEGSKA (reference sequence). The CDR3 covers 11 residues. The CDR3 here is CSATGWTEAFF. The CDR3 nucleotides read TGCAGTGCTACAGGGTGGACTGAAGCTTTCTTT.

The chain is built from TRBV9 and TRBJ2-5; D is unclear. The germline CDR1 and CDR2 sequences are SGDLS and YYNGEE. The V end was cut by 0 bases, the J end by 2 bases, with 5 bases between. The CDR3 has 13 amino acids. In DNA form, the CDR3 reads TGTGCCAGCAGCGTAGCTATTCAAGAGACCCAGTACTTC. Its translation is CASSVAIQETQYF.

The chain is built from TRBV9 and TRBJ1-6, with 9 bases that match TRBD1. The trim removed 7 bases at V and 3 bases at J, leaving 5 bases unmatched. The CDR3 spans 15 residues. Germline CDR1 SGDLS, CDR2 YYNGEE. This chain's CDR3 is CASGRGQGYNSPLHF. DNA for the CDR3: TGTGCCAGCGGCCGGGGACAGGGCTATAATTCACCCCTCCACTTT. The complete variable domain, with remaining parts taken from reference TRBV9 and TRBJ1-6, reads DSGVTQTPKHLITATGQRVTLRCSPRSGDLSVYWYQQSLDQGLQFLIQYYNGEERAKGNILERFSAQQFPDLHSELNLSSLELGDSALYFCASGRGQGYNSPLHFGNGTRLTVT.

V is TRBV24-1 and J is TRBJ2-1; a possible D gene is TRBD2 (6 bases). CDR1 and CDR2 (germline): KGHDR, SFDVKD. The V end lost 1 base, the J end lost 9 bases, and 15 bases lay between the germline ends. The CDR3 has 15 residues. The DNA of the CDR3 is TGTGCCACCAGTGATTTTGGAGGGGCAGACTCTGAGCAGTTCTTC. It specifies CATSDFGGADSEQFF.

Concerning this clone: One end of the junction does not line up with germline, which may come from a read error. The V gene is TRBV19, the J gene TRBJ2-7, with D perhaps matching TRBD1 (6 bases). This CDR3 has 12 amino acids. Germline CDR1 and CDR2: LNHDA and SQIVND (reference sequence). CDR3 DNA: TGTGCCAGTAGTTTGGACAGCTACAAGCAGTACTTC. Its translation is CASSLDSYKQYF.

J is TRBJ2-1 and V is TRBV4-1; D gene ambiguous. Trimming took off 3 bases at V and 0 bases at J, with 15 bases between the two ends. The CDR3 has 17 amino acids. Germline CDR1 is MGHRA and CDR2 is YSYEKL. The CDR3 nucleotides are TGCGCCAGCAGCCACAACCTTGCCAGTTCCTCCTACAATGAGCAGTTCTTC. Its translation: CASSHNLASSSYNEQFF.

The rearrangement joins TRBV24-1 to TRBJ2-3; D not certain. The CDR3 extends over 15 amino acids. In germline, CDR1 is KGHDR, CDR2 SFDVKD. V lost 2 bases and J lost 6, with 14 bases in between. The CDR3 spells CATSDSSQDLDTQYF. Here the CDR3 DNA reads TGTGCCACCAGTGATTCCTCCCAAGACTTGGATACGCAGTATTTT.

This chain links TRBV5-4 with TRBJ1-1, with D maybe TRBD1 (6 bases). Germline CDR1 is SGHNT and CDR2 is YYREEE (reference sequence). The CDR3 extends over 15 amino acids. Trimming removed 2 bases from V and 3 bases from J, with 14 bases in between. The CDR3 sequence: CASSFFGRGYTEAFF. CDR3 DNA sequence: TGTGCCAGCAGCTTCTTTGGGAGGGGGTACACTGAAGCTTTCTTT.

The V call is TRBV9, the J call TRBJ2-5, with 9 bases aligning to TRBD1. CDR1 SGDLS and CDR2 YYNGEE come from the germline V gene. Trimming cost V 4 bases and J 4 bases; bases outside gene matches: 5. The CDR3 consists of 14 residues. This chain's CDR3 is CASSLGQGGETQYF. The CDR3 DNA reads as TGTGCCAGCAGCCTGGGACAGGGTGGAGAGACCCAGTACTTC.

The chain couples TRBV3-1 (or the pseudogene TRBV3-2) to TRBJ1-6; D possibly corresponds to TRBD1 (6 bases). The CDR3 is 15 residues long. V was shortened by 3 bases and J by 7 bases, with 13 bases between the two germline ends. The germline CDR1 and CDR2 sequences are LGHDT and YNNKEL (reference sequence). CDR3 DNA sequence: TGTGCCAGCAGCCATCTCGCCAGGGGAAATTCACCCCTCCACTTT. It yields the protein CASSHLARGNSPLHF.

The chain couples TRBV20-1 to TRBJ2-1; 15 bases are shared with TRBD2. V trimming: 3 bases; J trimming: 4 bases; junction bases outside the gene matches: 4. Germline V gene lookup returns CDR1 DFQATT and CDR2 SNEGSKA (reference sequence). The CDR3 spans 16 residues. The CDR3 nucleotides read TGCAGTGCTAGTTGGACTAGCGGGGGGGGTTACAATGAGCAGTTCTTC. Encoded protein: CSASWTSGGGYNEQFF.

J is TRBJ2-7 and V is TRBV6-5; no clear D. V dropped 2 bases and J dropped 1 base, with 15 bases sitting between them. CDR3 length: 16 residues. CDR1 MNHEY and CDR2 SVGAGI come from the germline V gene. The CDR3 is CASSYDRATPSYEQYF. The CDR3 DNA is TGTGCCAGCAGTTACGATAGAGCAACCCCGTCCTACGAGCAGTACTTC.

The J gene is TRBJ2-7, the V gene TRBV6-2 or TRBV6-3; D is possibly TRBD1 (5 bases). From germline, CDR1 is MNHEY and CDR2 SVGEGT. V lost 6 bases, J lost 5 bases, and 17 bases lay in between. The CDR3 consists of 14 residues. CDR3 sequence reads: CASSLMQGGDEQYF. In DNA form, the CDR3 reads TGTGCCAGCAGCCTAATGCAGGGTGGAGACGAGCAGTACTTC.

The rearrangement links TRBV27 to TRBJ1-3; D call uncertain. The V end lost 4 bases, the J end lost 4 bases, and 11 bases lay between the germline ends. Germline V lookup: CDR1 MNHEY, CDR2 SMNVEV (reference sequence). The CDR3 extends over 14 amino acids. In DNA, the CDR3 is TGTGCCAGCAGTTCTCCATTGAGGGGAAACACCATATATTTT. This sequence encodes CASSSPLRGNTIYF.

The rearrangement links TRBV9 to TRBJ2-4, with TRBD2 as a possible D gene (7 bases). Trimming pared 4 bases from V and 8 bases from J, leaving 16 bases between. CDR1 is SGDLS, CDR2 YYNGEE, per germline. CDR3 length equals 14 residues. As DNA, the CDR3 is TGTGCCAGCAGCTCTGGGGGGGGCCCGGACATTCAGTACTTC. Residues: CASSSGGGPDIQYF. Together with reference TRBV9 and TRBJ2-4, the CDR3 gives the full variable domain: DSGVTQTPKHLITATGQRVTLRCSPRSGDLSVYWYQQSLDQGLQFLIQYYNGEERAKGNILERFSAQQFPDLHSELNLSSLELGDSALYFCASSSGGGPDIQYFGAGTRLSVL.

This clone turned up a few times. The rearrangement links TRBV18 to TRBJ2-7, with D possibly being TRBD1 (5 bases). The CDR3 has 15 residues. The germline V gene encodes CDR1 KGHSH and CDR2 LQKENI. V lost 3 bases, J lost 0 bases, and 12 bases lay in between. CDR3 sequence reads: CASSPTASSSYEQYF. CDR3 nucleotides: TGTGCCAGCTCACCGACAGCCTCGAGCTCCTACGAGCAGTACTTC.

The genes are TRBV27 and TRBJ1-2; tentatively, D is TRBD1 (5 bases). This CDR3 comprises 13 residues. V lost 0 bases, J lost 9 bases, and 11 bases lay in between. The V gene's germline CDR1 is MNHEY and CDR2 SMNVEV (reference sequence). The CDR3 coding sequence is TGTGCCAGCAGTTTATCAGGGGTTCCCAGCTACACCTTC. This sequence encodes CASSLSGVPSYTF.

The chain joins TRBV28 to TRBJ1-2; D possibly corresponds to TRBD1 (5 bases). This CDR3 is built from 12 residues. Trimming pared 7 bases from V and 8 bases from J, leaving 14 bases between. Germline loops: CDR1 MDHEN, CDR2 SYDVKM. In DNA, the CDR3 is TGTGCCAGCAATGGCGACAGACGGGGCTACACCTTC. Its translation: CASNGDRRGYTF.

The genes are TRBV4-1 and TRBJ2-3; 12 nucleotides agree with TRBD2. The germline gives CDR1 MGHRA, CDR2 YSYEKL. CDR3 length equals 16 residues. V shed 6 bases, J shed 7 bases, and the junction held 11 bases outside the gene matches. This CDR3 is CASRNPSGGAPNTQYF. CDR3 bases: TGCGCCAGCAGGAATCCTAGCGGGGGGGCCCCAAATACGCAGTATTTT.

J is TRBJ1-3 and V is TRBV28; maybe TRBD1 (6 bases). The germline gives CDR1 MDHEN, CDR2 SYDVKM. There are 15 residues in the CDR3. V lost 5 bases, J lost 2 bases, and 13 bases lay in between. CDR3 nucleotide sequence: TGTGCCAGCAGTCCTCAAACAGGGACTGGAAACACCATATATTTT. It is translated as CASSPQTGTGNTIYF.

The gene calls are TRBV5-1 and TRBJ2-1, with 8 positions matching TRBD2. Germline trimming cut 5 bases from V and 14 bases from J; bases unmatched to any gene: 6. The CDR3 contains 11 residues. Germline V gene data show CDR1 as SGHRS and CDR2 as YFSETQ. The CDR3 nucleotides are TGCGCCAGCAGGGGGCGGGAGGTCAAGTTCTTC. Its protein is CASRGREVKFF. The entire variable domain, with the rest obtained from reference TRBV5-1 and TRBJ2-1, is as follows: KAGVTQTPRYLIKTRGQQVTLSCSPISGHRSVSWYQQTPGQGLQFLFEYFSETQRNKGNFPGRFSGRQFSNSRSEMNVSTLELGDSALYLCASRGREVKFFGPGTRLTVL.